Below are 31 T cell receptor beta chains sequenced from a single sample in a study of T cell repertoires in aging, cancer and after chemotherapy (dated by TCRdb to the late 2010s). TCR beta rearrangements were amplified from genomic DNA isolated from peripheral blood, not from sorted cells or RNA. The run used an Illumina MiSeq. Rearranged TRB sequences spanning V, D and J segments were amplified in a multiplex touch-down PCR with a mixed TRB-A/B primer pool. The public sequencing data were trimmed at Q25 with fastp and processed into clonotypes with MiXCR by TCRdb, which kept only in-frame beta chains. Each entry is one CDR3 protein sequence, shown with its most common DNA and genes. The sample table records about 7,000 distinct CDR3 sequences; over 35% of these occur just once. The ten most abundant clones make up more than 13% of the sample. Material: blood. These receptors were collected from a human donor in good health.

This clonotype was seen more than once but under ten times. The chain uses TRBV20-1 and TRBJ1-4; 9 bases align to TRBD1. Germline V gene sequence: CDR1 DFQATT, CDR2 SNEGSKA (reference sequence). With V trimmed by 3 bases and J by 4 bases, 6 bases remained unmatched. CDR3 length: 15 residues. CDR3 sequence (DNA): TGCAGTGCTAGGGGGCCGGGACAGGGTAATGAAAAACTGTTTTTT. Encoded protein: CSARGPGQGNEKLFF.

DNA for the CDR3: TGTGCCAGCGTCGGATCGTTTAGCGGGAAGGCCAAAAACATTCAGTACTTC. This encodes CASVGSFSGKAKNIQYF. This chain links TRBV6-1 with TRBJ2-4, with 8 bases matching TRBD2. Germline CDR1 reads MNHNS; CDR2 reads SASEGT. This CDR3 spans 17 amino acids. With V trimmed by 8 bases and J by 1 base, 13 bases remained unmatched.

The CDR3 DNA reads TGTGCCAGCAGCTTGTGGGCGGAAGCTTTCTTT. It specifies CASSLWAEAFF. V gene TRBV5-6 combines with J gene TRBJ1-1; D unresolved. Trimming pared 1 base from V and 8 bases from J, leaving 6 bases between. Germline V gene lookup returns CDR1 SGHDT and CDR2 YYEEEE. The CDR3 has 11 residues.

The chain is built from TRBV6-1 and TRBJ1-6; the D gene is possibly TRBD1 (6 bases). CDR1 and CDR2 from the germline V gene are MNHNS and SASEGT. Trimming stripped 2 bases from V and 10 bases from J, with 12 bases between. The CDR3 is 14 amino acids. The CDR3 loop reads CASSELWGPSPLHF. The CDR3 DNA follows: TGTGCCAGCAGTGAACTGTGGGGGCCCTCACCCCTCCACTTT.

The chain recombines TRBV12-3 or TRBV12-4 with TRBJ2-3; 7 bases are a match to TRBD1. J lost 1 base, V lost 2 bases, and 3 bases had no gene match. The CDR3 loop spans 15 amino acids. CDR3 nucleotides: TGTGCCAGCAGTTTAAAAGGGACAGGCACAGATACGCAGTATTTT. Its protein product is CASSLKGTGTDTQYF.

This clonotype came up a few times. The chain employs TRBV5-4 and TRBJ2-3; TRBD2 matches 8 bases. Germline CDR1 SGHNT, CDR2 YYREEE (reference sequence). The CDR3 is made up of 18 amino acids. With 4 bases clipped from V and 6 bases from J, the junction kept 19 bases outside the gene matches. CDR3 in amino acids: CASSQAPRAGGPLDTQYF. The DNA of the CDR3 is TGTGCCAGCAGCCAAGCCCCCAGGGCGGGGGGCCCCTTGGATACGCAGTATTTT.

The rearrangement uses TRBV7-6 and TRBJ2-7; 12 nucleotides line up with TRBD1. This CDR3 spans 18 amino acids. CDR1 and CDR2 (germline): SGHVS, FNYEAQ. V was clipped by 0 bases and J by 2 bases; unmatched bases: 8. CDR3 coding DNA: TGTGCCAGCAGCTTAGCCCGAACGGGACAGGGGGCCCCCTACGAGCAGTACTTC. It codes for CASSLARTGQGAPYEQYF.

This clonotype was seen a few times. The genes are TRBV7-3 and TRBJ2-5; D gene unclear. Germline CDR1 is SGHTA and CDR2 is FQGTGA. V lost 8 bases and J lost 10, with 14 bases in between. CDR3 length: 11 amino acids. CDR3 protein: CASPPAGNQYF. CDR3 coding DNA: TGTGCCAGCCCGCCCGCAGGTAACCAGTACTTC.

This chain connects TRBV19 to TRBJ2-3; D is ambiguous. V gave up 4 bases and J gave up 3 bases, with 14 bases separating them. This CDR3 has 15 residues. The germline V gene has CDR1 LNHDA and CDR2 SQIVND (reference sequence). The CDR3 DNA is TGTGCCAGTAGTAACACGAACGGAAGAACAGATACGCAGTATTTT. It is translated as CASSNTNGRTDTQYF.

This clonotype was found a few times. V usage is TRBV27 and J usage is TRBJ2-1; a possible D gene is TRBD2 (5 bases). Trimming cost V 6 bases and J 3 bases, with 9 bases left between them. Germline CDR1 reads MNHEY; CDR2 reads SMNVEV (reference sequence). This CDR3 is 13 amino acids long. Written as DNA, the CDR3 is TGTGCCAGCAGACCCGGGATCTACAATGAGCAGTTCTTC. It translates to CASRPGIYNEQFF.

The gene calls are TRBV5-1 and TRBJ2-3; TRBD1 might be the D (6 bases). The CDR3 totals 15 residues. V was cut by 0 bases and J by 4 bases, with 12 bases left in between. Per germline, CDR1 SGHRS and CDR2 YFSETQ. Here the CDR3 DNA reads TGCGCCAGCAGCTTGGAGGGGGTTGGTGCAGATACGCAGTATTTT. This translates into CASSLEGVGADTQYF.

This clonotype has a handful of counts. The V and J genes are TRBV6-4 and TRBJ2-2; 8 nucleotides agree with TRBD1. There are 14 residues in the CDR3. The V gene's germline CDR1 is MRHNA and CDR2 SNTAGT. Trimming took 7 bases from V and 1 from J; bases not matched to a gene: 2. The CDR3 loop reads CASKDRENTGELFF. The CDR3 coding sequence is TGTGCCAGCAAGGACAGGGAGAACACCGGGGAGCTGTTTTTT.

The CDR3 here is CASSLMVASGGSYEQYF. CDR3 nucleotides: TGTGCCAGCAGCTTGATGGTCGCTAGCGGGGGGTCTTACGAGCAGTACTTC. The chain employs TRBV5-4 and TRBJ2-7, with 11 bases lining up with TRBD2. The CDR3 loop spans 17 amino acids. CDR1 and CDR2 from the germline V gene are SGHNT and YYREEE (reference sequence). J lost 4 bases, V lost 1 base, and 10 bases had no gene match.

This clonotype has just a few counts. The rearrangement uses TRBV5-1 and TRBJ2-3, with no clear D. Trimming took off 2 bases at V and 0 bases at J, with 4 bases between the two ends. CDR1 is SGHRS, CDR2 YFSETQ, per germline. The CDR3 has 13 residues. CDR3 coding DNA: TGCGCCAGCAGCTTCGACAGCACAGATACGCAGTATTTT. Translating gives CASSFDSTDTQYF.

CDR3 coding DNA: TGTGCCAGTAGTATCAAACTAGCGGGGAACACAGATACGCAGTATTTT. It encodes CASSIKLAGNTDTQYF. The rearrangement joins TRBV19 to TRBJ2-3; TRBD2 matches at 10 bases. Per the germline V gene, CDR1 is LNHDA and CDR2 is SQIVND (reference sequence). J was trimmed by 2 bases and V by 3 bases; bases with no gene match: 5. CDR3 length: 16 residues.

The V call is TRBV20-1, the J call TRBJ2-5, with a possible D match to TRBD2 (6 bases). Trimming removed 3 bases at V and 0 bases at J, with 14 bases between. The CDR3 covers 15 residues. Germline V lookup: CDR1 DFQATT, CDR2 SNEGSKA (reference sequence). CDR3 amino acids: CSARSLARYQETQYF. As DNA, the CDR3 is TGCAGTGCTAGGTCCCTAGCGCGGTACCAAGAGACCCAGTACTTC.

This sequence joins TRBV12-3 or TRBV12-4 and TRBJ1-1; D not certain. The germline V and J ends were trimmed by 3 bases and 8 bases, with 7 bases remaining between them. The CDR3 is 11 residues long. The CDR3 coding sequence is TGTGCCAGCAGTTTCGGAGGGGAAGCTTTCTTT. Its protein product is CASSFGGEAFF.

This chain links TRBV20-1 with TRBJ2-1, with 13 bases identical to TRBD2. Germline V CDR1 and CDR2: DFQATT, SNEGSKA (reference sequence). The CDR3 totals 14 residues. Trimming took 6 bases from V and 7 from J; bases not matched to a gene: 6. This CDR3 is CSADTSGGANEQFF. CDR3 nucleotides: TGCAGTGCGGATACTAGCGGGGGGGCGAATGAGCAGTTCTTC.

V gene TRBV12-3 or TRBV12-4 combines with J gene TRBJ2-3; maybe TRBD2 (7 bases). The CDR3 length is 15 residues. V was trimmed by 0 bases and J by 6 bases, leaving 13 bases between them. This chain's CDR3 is CASSLAGGPVDTQYF. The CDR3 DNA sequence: TGTGCCAGCAGTTTAGCGGGGGGGCCGGTGGATACGCAGTATTTT.

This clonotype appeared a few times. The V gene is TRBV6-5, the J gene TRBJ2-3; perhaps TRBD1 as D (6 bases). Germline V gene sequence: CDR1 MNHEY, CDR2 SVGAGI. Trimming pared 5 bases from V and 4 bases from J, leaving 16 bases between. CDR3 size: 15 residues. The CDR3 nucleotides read TGTGCCAGCAGTGGCAGGGACACTTTCGCAGATACGCAGTATTTT. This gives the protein CASSGRDTFADTQYF.

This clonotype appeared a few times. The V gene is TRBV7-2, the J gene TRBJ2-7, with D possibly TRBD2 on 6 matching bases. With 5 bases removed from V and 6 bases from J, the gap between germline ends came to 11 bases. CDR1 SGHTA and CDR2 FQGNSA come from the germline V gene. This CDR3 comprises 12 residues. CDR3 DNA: TGTGCCAGCAGCACCCCGGGGGTCGAGCAGTACTTC. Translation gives CASSTPGVEQYF. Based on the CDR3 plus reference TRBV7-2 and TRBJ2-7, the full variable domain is GAGVSQSPSNKVTEKGKDVELRCDPISGHTALYWYRQSLGQGLEFLIYFQGNSAPDKSGLPSDRFSAERTGGSVSTLTIQRTQQEDSAVYLCASSTPGVEQYFGPGTRLTVT.

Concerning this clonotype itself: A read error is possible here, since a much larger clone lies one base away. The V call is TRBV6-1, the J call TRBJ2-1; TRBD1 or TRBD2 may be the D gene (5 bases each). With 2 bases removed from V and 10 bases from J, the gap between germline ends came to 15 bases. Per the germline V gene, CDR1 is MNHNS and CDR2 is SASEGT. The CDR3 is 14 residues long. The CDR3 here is CASSETGTPAEQFF. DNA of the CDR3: TGTGCCAGCAGTGAAACTGGGACCCCAGCCGAGCAGTTCTTC.

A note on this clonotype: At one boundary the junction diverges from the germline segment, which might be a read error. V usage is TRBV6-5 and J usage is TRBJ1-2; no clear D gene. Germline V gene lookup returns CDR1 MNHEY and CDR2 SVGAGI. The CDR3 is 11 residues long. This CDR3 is CASSFGSGYTF. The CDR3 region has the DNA TGCGCCAGCAGTTTTGGATCTGGCTACACCTTC.

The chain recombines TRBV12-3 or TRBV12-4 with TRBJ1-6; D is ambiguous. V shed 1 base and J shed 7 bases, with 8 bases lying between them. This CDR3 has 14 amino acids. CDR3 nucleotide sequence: TGTGCCAGCAGTTTAGATTTCGTAAATTCACCCCTCCACTTT. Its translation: CASSLDFVNSPLHF.

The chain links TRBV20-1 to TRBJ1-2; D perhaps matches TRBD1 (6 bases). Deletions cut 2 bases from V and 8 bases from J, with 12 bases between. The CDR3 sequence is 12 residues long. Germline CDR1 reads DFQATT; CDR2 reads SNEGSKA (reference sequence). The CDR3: CSARSPQGGYTF. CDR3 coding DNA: TGCAGTGCTAGAAGCCCCCAGGGGGGCTACACCTTC.

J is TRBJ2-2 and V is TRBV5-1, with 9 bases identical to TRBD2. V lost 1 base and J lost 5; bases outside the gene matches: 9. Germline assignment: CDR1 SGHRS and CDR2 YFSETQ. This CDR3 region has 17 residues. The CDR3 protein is CASSLRASGVGTGELFF. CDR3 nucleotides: TGCGCCAGCAGCTTGCGGGCTAGCGGGGTAGGAACCGGGGAGCTGTTTTTT. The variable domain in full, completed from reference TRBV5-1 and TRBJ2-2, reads KAGVTQTPRYLIKTRGQQVTLSCSPISGHRSVSWYQQTPGQGLQFLFEYFSETQRNKGNFPGRFSGRQFSNSRSEMNVSTLELGDSALYLCASSLRASGVGTGELFFGEGSRLTVL.

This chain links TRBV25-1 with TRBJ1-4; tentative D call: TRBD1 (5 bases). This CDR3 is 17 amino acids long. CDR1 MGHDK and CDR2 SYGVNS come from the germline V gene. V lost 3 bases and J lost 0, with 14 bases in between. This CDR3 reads CASSDPGTDTTNEKLFF. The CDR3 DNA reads TGTGCCAGCAGTGACCCCGGGACGGACACAACTAATGAAAAACTGTTTTTT.

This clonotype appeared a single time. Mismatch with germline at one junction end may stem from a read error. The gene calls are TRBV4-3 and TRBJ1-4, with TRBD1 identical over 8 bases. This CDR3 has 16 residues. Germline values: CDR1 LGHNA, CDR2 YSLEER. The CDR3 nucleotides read TGTGCCAGCAGCTTCGGCAGGGGGCCGTCTAATGAAAAACTGTTTTTT. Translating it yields CASSFGRGPSNEKLFF.

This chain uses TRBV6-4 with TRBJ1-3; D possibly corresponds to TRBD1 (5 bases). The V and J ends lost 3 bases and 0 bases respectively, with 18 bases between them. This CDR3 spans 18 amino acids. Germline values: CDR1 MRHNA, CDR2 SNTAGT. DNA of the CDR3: TGTGCCAGCAGTGAATCCCCGGGAGGACACCGCTCTGGAAACACCATATATTTT. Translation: CASSESPGGHRSGNTIYF.

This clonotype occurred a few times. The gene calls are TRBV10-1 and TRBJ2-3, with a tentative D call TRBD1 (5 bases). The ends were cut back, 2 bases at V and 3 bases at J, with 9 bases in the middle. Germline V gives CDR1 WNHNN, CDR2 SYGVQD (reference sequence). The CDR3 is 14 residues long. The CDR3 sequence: CASSEGAGTDTQYF. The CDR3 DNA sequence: TGCGCCAGCAGTGAGGGGGCAGGGACAGATACGCAGTATTTT.

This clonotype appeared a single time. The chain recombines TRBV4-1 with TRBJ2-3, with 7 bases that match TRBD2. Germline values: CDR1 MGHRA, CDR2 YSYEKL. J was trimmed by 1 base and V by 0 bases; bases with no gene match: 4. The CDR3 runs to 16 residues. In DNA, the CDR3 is TGCGCCAGCAGCCAAGAGCAGGGAGGGGGCACAGATACGCAGTATTTT. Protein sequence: CASSQEQGGGTDTQYF.